The rows below give T cell receptor beta chains drawn from one sample of a study of T cell responses to AZD1222 COVID-19 vaccine. TCRdb's table, derived via immunoSEQ multiplex PCR, lists solely in-frame clones and lacks some. The sample records some 170,000 clones, around nine tenths being singletons. This material consisted of peripheral blood, taken on day 0 of AZD1222 vaccination. These receptors all come from an adult in good health. CDR3s include the opening cysteine and the closing phenylalanine or tryptophan. Each record gives: CDR3 protein, CDR3 DNA, J gene, V gene, clone size, D gene. The D gene is left open where the match is weak. For some rows the clone size is stated as once, few or many, or as a class when expanded; others skip it.

CASRVGGGNDRAFF	TGTGCCAGCAGAGTAGGGGGGGGGAATGATCGGGCTTTCTTT	TRBJ1-1	TRBV25-1	-	-
CSVPRGDGTEAFF	TGCAGCGTGCCCCGGGGGGATGGCACTGAAGCTTTCTTT	TRBJ1-1	TRBV29-1	-	-
CASSSRQGAGNTIYF	TGTGCCAGCAGCTCTCGACAGGGTGCTGGAAACACCATATATTTT	TRBJ1-3	TRBV9	-	TRBD1
CAWAPDSFGYEQYF	TGTGCCTGGGCTCCGGACAGCTTTGGGTACGAGCAGTACTTC	TRBJ2-7	TRBV30	-	-
CASSPSGQPDQPQHF	TGTGCCAGCAGCCCCTCGGGACAGCCCGATCAGCCCCAGCATTTT	TRBJ1-5	TRBV3-1/TRBV3-2	few	TRBD1
CASSLGTGHYEQYF	TGTGCCAGCAGCTTAGGGACAGGTCACTACGAGCAGTACTTC	TRBJ2-7	TRBV11-3	-	TRBD1
CASSMVEGARTEAFF	TGTGCCAGTAGTATGGTTGAGGGGGCAAGGACTGAAGCTTTCTTT	TRBJ1-1	TRBV19	-	TRBD1
CASSVGTGDGYTF	TGTGCCAGCAGCGTCGGGACAGGGGATGGCTACACCTTC	TRBJ1-2	TRBV5-4	-	TRBD1
CASSPNSLVGYEQYF	TGTGCCAGCAGTCCAAATTCCCTGGTAGGTTACGAGCAGTACTTC	TRBJ2-7	TRBV27	-	-
CASSSGTSGTLPKTQYF	TGTGCCAGCAGCTCCGGGACTAGCGGGACCCTGCCAAAGACCCAGTACTTC	TRBJ2-5	TRBV5-4	-	TRBD2
CASSLGQDYGYTF	TGTGCCAGCAGCCTCGGGCAAGACTATGGCTACACCTTC	TRBJ1-2	TRBV5-6	-	-
CASSIVWTDSNQPQHF	TGTGCCAGTAGTATAGTATGGACAGATAGCAATCAGCCCCAGCATTTT	TRBJ1-5	TRBV19	-	-
CASSLSRRWGGTEAFF	TGTGCCAGCAGTTTAAGCAGGAGATGGGGGGGGACTGAAGCTTTCTTT	TRBJ1-1	TRBV27	-	-
CASSIVGQGAGQPQHF	TGTGCCAGTAGTATAGTAGGGCAGGGGGCCGGTCAGCCCCAGCATTTT	TRBJ1-5	TRBV19	-	TRBD1
CAVSGGRNYGYTF	TGTGCCGTCTCCGGGGGGCGAAACTATGGCTACACCTTC	TRBJ1-2	TRBV6-6	once	-
CASSDSSGNQPQHF	TGTGCCAGCAGTGATTCGTCAGGCAATCAGCCCCAGCATTTT	TRBJ1-5	TRBV2	few	-
CASKDRGEDTQYF	TGTGCCAGCAAGGACAGGGGGGAAGATACGCAGTATTTT	TRBJ2-3	TRBV7-7	-	TRBD1
CANDSSTDTQYF	TGTGCCAACGACAGTAGCACAGATACGCAGTATTTT	TRBJ2-3	TRBV2	once	-
CAWKQANTYEQYF	TGTGCCTGGAAGCAGGCTAACACCTACGAGCAGTACTTC	TRBJ2-7	TRBV30	once	-
CASSQAFSGPTGELFF	TGTGCCAGCAGCCAGGCCTTTAGCGGGCCTACCGGGGAGCTGTTTTTT	TRBJ2-2	TRBV3-1/TRBV3-2	-	TRBD2
CASSATTGGWNEQFF	TGTGCCAGCAGCGCCACGACAGGGGGCTGGAATGAGCAGTTCTTC	TRBJ2-1	TRBV5-6	-	TRBD1
CASSSRTGGNEQYF	TGTGCCAGCAGCTCCCGGACAGGGGGGAACGAGCAGTACTTC	TRBJ2-7	TRBV7-2	once	TRBD1
CASSKVSYNEQFF	TGCGCCAGCAGCAAGGTTTCCTACAATGAGCAGTTCTTC	TRBJ2-1	TRBV10-1	-	-
CASGSPTQGIGNQPQHF	TGTGCTAGTGGTTCCCCAACCCAGGGTATCGGCAATCAGCCCCAGCATTTT	TRBJ1-5	TRBV12-5	-	-